Shown below are 19 T cell receptor beta chains from a single sample sequenced in a study of blood T cell repertoires in COVID-19 (dated by TCRdb to the early 2020s). The library was produced with the immunoSEQ multiplex PCR assay. Drawn from immuneACCESS, this table holds only the in-frame rearrangements with V and J called that TCRdb kept. Clones are partly lost; checked studies trace under half to an unresolved V gene and leave the rest unexplained. The table for this sample lists 200,000 to 300,000 clones; about four fifths of them were counted only once. The ten largest clones add up to approximately 1.8% of the sample. The sequenced sample was peripheral blood. These receptors were collected from a man aged 25 to 40 who had recovered from COVID-19.

This chain joins TRBV19 and TRBJ1-6; D is undetermined. The germline gives CDR1 LNHDA, CDR2 SQIVND (reference sequence). Trimming removed 3 bases at V and 9 bases at J, with 9 bases between. The CDR3 spans 13 residues. CDR3 coding DNA: TGTGCCAGTAGTATTAGGCTAGCTTCACCCCTCCACTTT. Translating gives CASSIRLASPLHF.

On this clone itself: The same CDR3 arises from other DNA sequences in this sample as well. The chain recombines TRBV12-3 or TRBV12-4 with TRBJ2-7; D perhaps matches TRBD1 (5 bases). V gave up 6 bases and J gave up 4 bases, with 10 bases separating them. This CDR3 contains 12 residues. CDR3 sequence (DNA): TGTGCCAGCAGCCCCACAGGTTACGAGCAGTACTTC. Translating it yields CASSPTGYEQYF.

The J gene is TRBJ1-5, the V gene TRBV5-1, with D perhaps matching TRBD1 (5 bases). V was shortened by 1 base and J by 4 bases, with 12 bases between the two germline ends. Germline assignment: CDR1 SGHRS and CDR2 YFSETQ. This CDR3 spans 15 amino acids. The CDR3 region has the DNA TGCGCCAGCAGCTTGCAAGGGGCAGTGAATCAGCCCCAGCATTTT. Translation gives CASSLQGAVNQPQHF.

The gene calls are TRBV15 and TRBJ1-1; maybe TRBD1 (5 bases). V was clipped by 1 base and J by 3 bases, with 15 bases between them. The CDR3 contains 16 residues. Germline-derived CDR1 and CDR2 are LNHNV and YYDKDF (reference sequence). CDR3 DNA sequence: TGTGCCACCAGCAGAGGTGGCGGGGGAAGAGACACTGAAGCTTTCTTT. Its translation is CATSRGGGGRDTEAFF.

This clone was counted only a few times. This chain connects TRBV4-1 to TRBJ1-6, with 7 nucleotides matching TRBD1. With V trimmed by 3 bases and J by 6 bases, 8 bases remained unmatched. The V gene's germline CDR1 is MGHRA and CDR2 YSYEKL. The CDR3 loop spans 16 amino acids. This CDR3 is CASSHPAGQTNSPLHF. CDR3 DNA sequence: TGCGCCAGCAGCCATCCGGCGGGACAGACTAATTCACCCCTCCACTTT.

The rearrangement uses TRBV5-5 and TRBJ2-5; D is uncertain. The length of the CDR3 is 13 residues. CDR1 SGHKS and CDR2 YYEKEE come from the germline V gene (reference sequence). V was shortened by 3 bases and J by 5 bases, with 11 bases between the two germline ends. CDR3 in amino acids: CASSWAPPETQYF. DNA for the CDR3: TGTGCCAGCAGCTGGGCTCCCCCGGAGACCCAGTACTTC.

The DNA of the CDR3 is TGTGCCAGCAGTTACTCGTATCTAGAAGCTTTCTTT. Translated: CASSYSYLEAFF. The V and J genes are TRBV6-6 and TRBJ1-1; D is undetermined. Trimming stripped 0 bases from V and 8 bases from J, with 7 bases between. This CDR3 comprises 12 residues. Germline CDR1 is MNHNY and CDR2 is SVGAGI (reference sequence).

The rearrangement uses TRBV11-2 and TRBJ2-7; the D gene is possibly TRBD2 (5 bases). This CDR3 contains 14 residues. The germline gives CDR1 SGHAT, CDR2 FQNNGV. The V end lost 4 bases, the J end lost 5 bases, and 15 bases lay between the germline ends. This chain's CDR3 is CASSSLRRVDEQYF. The CDR3, as DNA: TGTGCCAGCAGCTCCCTTCGGCGGGTAGACGAGCAGTACTTC.

V usage is TRBV5-4 and J usage is TRBJ2-6; D gene uncertain. V lost 0 bases to trimming and J lost 0 bases, with 4 bases between them. Germline loops: CDR1 SGHNT, CDR2 YYREEE (reference sequence). There are 15 residues in the CDR3. The CDR3 sequence is CASSLASSGANVLTF. The CDR3 DNA reads TGTGCCAGCAGCTTGGCGAGCTCTGGGGCCAACGTCCTGACTTTC.

The V call is TRBV3-1 (or the pseudogene TRBV3-2), the J call TRBJ2-7; D is unclear. The CDR3 consists of 12 residues. Deletions cut 2 bases from V and 4 bases from J, with 6 bases between. Germline loops: CDR1 LGHDT, CDR2 YNNKEL (reference sequence). CDR3 amino acids: CASSQRDYEQYF. CDR3 nucleotide sequence: TGTGCCAGCAGCCAAAGAGATTACGAGCAGTACTTC.

The CDR3 sequence: CASSFYGTDTQYF. The CDR3 region has the DNA TGTGCCAGCAGCTTCTATGGCACAGATACGCAGTATTTT. V and J are TRBV7-3 and TRBJ2-3; unclear D gene. The CDR3 sequence is 13 residues long. Trimming stripped 3 bases from V and 1 base from J, with 5 bases between. CDR1 is SGHTA, CDR2 FQGTGA, per germline.

The V gene is TRBV4-1, the J gene TRBJ1-5; D call uncertain. This CDR3 spans 14 amino acids. Germline lookup yields CDR1 MGHRA and CDR2 YSYEKL. V lost 1 base and J 1 base, leaving 5 bases between the germline ends. The CDR3 DNA sequence: TGCGCCAGCAGCCAAGTTGGCAGCAATCAGCCCCAGCATTTT. As protein: CASSQVGSNQPQHF.

In regard to this clone: An end of the junction does not agree with germline; a read error may underlie this. The V and J genes are TRBV18 and TRBJ1-1; 7 bases are shared with TRBD1. CDR1 is KGHSH and CDR2 is LQKENI in the germline V gene. The CDR3 runs to 17 residues. CDR3 nucleotides: TGTGCCAGCTCTCCACTCCCTCCAGGGGGAGGGAACACTGAAGCTTTCTTT. This encodes CASSPLPPGGGNTEAFF.

The chain couples TRBV18 to TRBJ2-6; TRBD1 matches at 7 bases. V lost 2 bases and J lost 2; bases outside the gene matches: 6. Germline CDR1 reads KGHSH; CDR2 reads LQKENI. This CDR3 is built from 17 residues. The CDR3 DNA reads as TGTGCCAGCTCACCATTTGCAGGGGGTACTGGGGCCAACGTCCTGACTTTC. Its protein is CASSPFAGGTGANVLTF. Looking up the rest from reference TRBV18 and TRBJ2-6 gives the full variable domain: NAGVMQNPRHLVRRRGQEARLRCSPMKGHSHVYWYRQLPEEGLKFMVYLQKENIIDESGMPKERFSAEFPKEGPSILRIQQVVRGDSAAYFCASSPFAGGTGANVLTFGAGSRLTVL.

DNA of the CDR3: TGCGCCAGCAGAGGTACGACAGGGAGCTACGAGCAGTACGTC. This translates into CASRGTTGSYEQYV. The rearrangement uses TRBV10-1 and TRBJ2-7; the match to TRBD1 covers 7 bases. Germline CDR1 is WNHNN and CDR2 is SYGVQD (reference sequence). The CDR3 runs to 14 residues. The ends lost 6 bases at V and 3 bases at J; junction bases unmatched: 8.

Many counts were recorded for this clone. The V call is TRBV6-6, the J call TRBJ1-6; 7 bases fit TRBD1. Per germline, CDR1 MNHNY and CDR2 SVGAGI (reference sequence). V lost 3 bases, J lost 5 bases, and 7 bases stayed unmatched. The CDR3 extends over 16 amino acids. The CDR3 loop reads CASSYPWGQHNSPLHF. The CDR3 coding sequence is TGTGCCAGCAGTTATCCTTGGGGACAGCATAATTCACCCCTCCACTTT.

This clone was counted only a few times. The genes are TRBV27 and TRBJ1-6; D might be TRBD1 (5 bases). The CDR3 length is 14 residues. Deletions cut 2 bases from V and 8 bases from J, with 10 bases between. Germline V CDR1 and CDR2: MNHEY, SMNVEV (reference sequence). The CDR3 DNA follows: TGTGCCAGCAGTTTACGGGCCAGGGATTCACCCCTCCACTTT. Translated, it gives CASSLRARDSPLHF.

The genes are TRBV4-2 and TRBJ2-2; D perhaps matches TRBD1 (6 bases). Trimming removed 1 base at V and 2 bases at J, with 8 bases between. CDR3 size: 15 residues. From germline, CDR1 is LGHNA and CDR2 YNFKEQ. CDR3 sequence reads: CASSQADRNTGELFF. The CDR3 region has the DNA TGTGCCAGCAGCCAAGCGGACAGAAACACCGGGGAGCTGTTTTTT.

The V call is TRBV28, the J call TRBJ1-5; D unclear. The CDR3 is 12 amino acids. V was clipped by 11 bases and J by 0 bases, with 8 bases between them. Germline assignment: CDR1 MDHEN and CDR2 SYDVKM. The CDR3 bases are TGTGCCGGGAGAAGTAGCAATCAGCCCCAGCATTTT. Its protein is CAGRSSNQPQHF.